This T cell receptor beta chain came from a study of T-cell reconstitution after alpha-beta-depleted transplantation in children. Trimming stripped 0 bases from V and 9 bases from J, with 16 bases between. Germline CDR1 reads SGHRS; CDR2 reads YFSETQ. The CDR3 contains 14 residues. Preparing the TCRbeta library involved the use of unique molecular identifiers. Via MiXCR, TCRdb re-called the PCR reads, giving one row per CDR3 protein. In the table there are 450,000 to 600,000 distinct CDR3 sequences, 15% to 20% of which are singletons. This clonotype has just a few counts. The sample was PBMCs from the stem cell graft donor, taken from the stem cell graft. This TCR was recovered from a human donor who donated a stem cell graft to a child with acute lymphoblastic leukemia. This sequence joins TRBV5-1 and TRBJ2-7; no clear D. The DNA for the CDR3 is TGCGCCAGCAGCTTGGGAAGTACGGAGAGCGCGCAGTACTTC. Residues: CASSLGSTESAQYF.